The clone carrying this TCR beta chain was observed a single time. Its cognate antigen is unknown. This sample is drawn from a study of tissue T cells after allogeneic stem cell transplantation. Broader study findings: Tissue-detected TCR repertoire was only partly captured by blood and spleen T cells.

TCRbeta CDR3 was sequenced at survey depth with template counts. Libraries were prepared by immunoSEQ multiplex PCR; TCRdb keeps only in-frame clonotypes and omits some of them. The sample includes more than 20,000 clones, more than 80% seen only once; the top ten take roughly 2%. CDR1 is LNHDA, CDR2 SQIVND, per germline (reference sequence). The CDR3 sequence is 14 residues long. Trimming took off 4 bases at V and 0 bases at J, with 8 bases between the two ends. Source: blood, taken before transplantation. The gene calls are TRBV19 and TRBJ2-3, with D unclear. The sequence was collected from a male donor at least 60 years old who later had graft-versus-host disease after an allogeneic stem cell transplant. This chain's CDR3 is CASSSTFSTDTQYF. The CDR3 region has the DNA TGTGCCAGTAGTAGCACTTTTAGCACAGATACGCAGTATTTT. Combining the CDR3 with reference TRBV19 and TRBJ2-3 gives the whole variable domain DGGITQSPKYLFRKEGQNVTLSCEQNLNHDAMYWYRQDPGQGLRLIYYSQIVNDFQKGDIAEGYSVSREKKESFPLTVTSAQKNPTAFYLCASSSTFSTDTQYFGPGTRLTVL.